Presented here are 18 T cell receptor beta chains from one specimen sequenced in a study of healthy donors' naive CD4 and CD8 T cells. A linear amplification protocol produced the TCR libraries from about 510 ng of total RNA. Using its own MiXCR run on the reads, TCRdb lists one record per CDR3 protein. The profile covers some 190,000 distinct CDR3 sequences, with around 80% appearing a single time and roughly 2.3% taken by the ten largest. The sequenced sample consisted of naive CD4+ and CD8+ T cells sorted from blood, pooled from several donors. The receptors were gathered from a pool of human donors in good health; the sample pools cells from several healthy donors.

This chain uses TRBV30 with TRBJ1-5; D is ambiguous. Germline CDR1 is GTSNPN and CDR2 is SVGIG (reference sequence). The CDR3 contains 13 residues. Between the trimmed V and J ends, which lost 2 bases and 0 bases, there was a span of 5 bases. CDR3 region: CAWSPNSNQPQHF. The CDR3 nucleotides are TGTGCCTGGAGTCCCAATAGCAATCAGCCCCAGCATTTT.

CDR3 loop: CASSSGWNNEQFF. The CDR3 coding sequence is TGTGCCAGCAGTTCCGGCTGGAACAATGAGCAGTTCTTC. V is TRBV12-3 or TRBV12-4 and J is TRBJ2-1; D unresolved. The CDR3 has 13 residues. The V end lost 4 bases, the J end lost 5 bases, and 9 bases lay between the germline ends.

The chain is built from TRBV24-1 and TRBJ2-1; 8 nucleotides line up with TRBD1. The CDR3 covers 16 residues. V shed 0 bases and J 6 bases; nucleotides not matched to a gene: 6. Germline V lookup: CDR1 KGHDR, CDR2 SFDVKD. The CDR3, as DNA: TGTGCCACCAGTGATTTGCCCCCGGGACAGGCCAATGAGCAGTTCTTC. The encoded protein is CATSDLPPGQANEQFF.

The chain employs TRBV11-2 and TRBJ2-1, with 10 nucleotides matching TRBD2. With V trimmed by 4 bases and J by 5 bases, 5 bases remained unmatched. This CDR3 comprises 15 residues. Germline V gene sequence: CDR1 SGHAT, CDR2 FQNNGV. The chain's CDR3 is CASSSSGGAHNEQFF. The DNA for the CDR3 is TGTGCCAGCAGCTCGAGCGGGGGGGCCCACAATGAGCAGTTCTTC.

This clonotype was picked up a small number of times. The genes are TRBV15 and TRBJ1-2; no clear D gene. The V end was cut by 0 bases, the J end by 5 bases, with 7 bases between. CDR3 length: 13 amino acids. Per the germline V gene, CDR1 is LNHNV and CDR2 is YYDKDF (reference sequence). The CDR3 protein is CATSRDGPYGYTF. DNA of the CDR3: TGTGCCACCAGCAGAGATGGGCCTTATGGCTACACCTTC.

This clonotype was detected only once. The chain couples TRBV29-1 to TRBJ2-1; perhaps TRBD2 as D (5 bases). The CDR3 loop spans 13 amino acids. Germline CDR1 SQVTM, CDR2 ANQGSEA. Trimming took off 6 bases at V and 0 bases at J, with 9 bases between the two ends. The CDR3: CSVVTISYNEQFF. CDR3 DNA: TGCAGCGTAGTGACTATCTCCTACAATGAGCAGTTCTTC.

Of note for this clonotype: Germline is not matched at one junction end, which may reflect a read error. The rearrangement links TRBV5-6 to TRBJ2-1, with 8 bases matching TRBD1. Looked up from germline, CDR1 is SGHDT and CDR2 is YYEEEE. The CDR3 spans 14 residues. The CDR3 DNA sequence: TGTGCCAGCAGCCTGCGGACAGGGTTCAATGAGCAGCTCTTC. Translated, it gives CASSLRTGFNEQLF.

The genes are TRBV2 and TRBJ2-1; the match to TRBD2 covers 8 bases. The length of the CDR3 is 15 residues. Germline V CDR1 and CDR2: SNHLY, FYNNEI. Germline trimming cut 3 bases from V and 4 bases from J; bases unmatched to any gene: 5. The CDR3 region is CASSEETSAYNEQFF. The CDR3 DNA reads TGTGCCAGCAGTGAGGAGACTAGCGCATACAATGAGCAGTTCTTC.

The CDR3 sequence: CSGREGGWDGNTEAFF. CDR3 sequence (DNA): TGCAGCGGGCGGGAGGGTGGATGGGATGGAAACACTGAAGCTTTCTTT. This sequence joins TRBV20-1 and TRBJ1-1; D not certain. Germline CDR1 and CDR2: DFQATT and SNEGSKA (reference sequence). The CDR3 has 16 residues.

This chain links TRBV7-2 with TRBJ2-3; TRBD1 agrees at 10 bases. CDR3 length equals 16 residues. The V and J ends lost 3 bases and 3 bases, in that order; junction bases with no gene match: 6. Per germline, CDR1 SGHTA and CDR2 FQGNSA. CDR3 nucleotides: TGTGCCAGCAGCTTGGGACAGGGGATAGTAACAGATACGCAGTATTTT. Its protein product is CASSLGQGIVTDTQYF.

V is TRBV29-1 and J is TRBJ2-5, with 7 positions matching TRBD1. V shed 0 bases and J 5 bases; nucleotides not matched to a gene: 12. In germline, CDR1 is SQVTM, CDR2 ANQGSEA. The CDR3 is 16 amino acids. The CDR3 DNA is TGCAGCGTTGAAGATCCTCGGGACAGACTAAGGGAGACCCAGTACTTC. It yields the protein CSVEDPRDRLRETQYF.

This clonotype was seen a single time. The chain couples TRBV6-6 to TRBJ2-7; 10 bases align to TRBD1. CDR3 length: 13 amino acids. Germline-derived CDR1 and CDR2 are MNHNY and SVGAGI (reference sequence). The J segment lost 3 bases and the V segment lost 7 bases, leaving 3 bases of the junction unmatched. CDR3 nucleotides: TGTGCCAGCATAGGACAGGGGGACTACGAGCAGTACTTC. This gives the protein CASIGQGDYEQYF.

The rearrangement links TRBV27 to TRBJ2-3, with 7 bases that match TRBD2. This CDR3 has 17 amino acids. V gave up 8 bases and J gave up 5 bases; unmatched junction bases: 19. CDR1 is MNHEY and CDR2 is SMNVEV in the germline V gene (reference sequence). The CDR3 reads CASYSLPAGSGVDTQYF. The DNA of the CDR3 is TGTGCCAGCTACAGTTTACCAGCGGGGTCCGGGGTAGATACGCAGTATTTT.

This clonotype appeared once. The chain is built from TRBV5-1 and TRBJ2-1, with a weak D call TRBD2 (5 bases). V lost 4 bases and J lost 4, with 15 bases in between. The CDR3 is made up of 15 amino acids. In germline, CDR1 is SGHRS, CDR2 YFSETQ. The CDR3 DNA sequence: TGCGCCAGCAGCCTCGCGGGCGCTACTTACAATGAGCAGTTCTTC. Amino acids: CASSLAGATYNEQFF.

CDR3 bases: TGCGCCAGCAGCCGAACCCCCTCACTCACCGGGGAGCTGTTTTTT. This translates into CASSRTPSLTGELFF. This chain links TRBV4-3 with TRBJ2-2; D is ambiguous. V lost 4 bases to trimming and J lost 4 bases, with 13 bases between them. The CDR3 has 15 amino acids. Germline CDR1 is LGHNA and CDR2 is YSLEER.

The chain carries TRBV19 and TRBJ2-1; 15 nucleotides line up with TRBD2. Germline-derived CDR1 and CDR2 are LNHDA and SQIVND (reference sequence). CDR3 length: 17 amino acids. Trimming removed 3 bases from V and 5 bases from J; junction bases left unmatched: 5. The CDR3: CASSIGTSGGPHNEQFF. CDR3 bases: TGTGCCAGTAGTATTGGGACTAGCGGGGGGCCACACAATGAGCAGTTCTTC.

The CDR3 sequence is CASSSGTTADTQYF. Here the CDR3 DNA reads TGTGCCAGTAGTTCCGGGACCACCGCAGATACGCAGTATTTT. This chain links TRBV19 with TRBJ2-3, with D perhaps given as TRBD1 or TRBD2 (5 bases each). The V gene's germline CDR1 is LNHDA and CDR2 SQIVND (reference sequence). CDR3 length equals 14 residues. V was clipped by 5 bases and J by 4 bases, with 13 bases between them.

The gene calls are TRBV29-1 and TRBJ2-1; D uncertain. V lost 3 bases, J lost 6 bases, and 9 bases lay in between. The length of the CDR3 is 12 residues. Germline-derived CDR1 and CDR2 are SQVTM and ANQGSEA. For the CDR3, the DNA is TGCAGCGTTGAGGCCTCACTCAATGAGCAGTTCTTC. This gives the protein CSVEASLNEQFF.